The rows below give T cell receptor beta chains drawn from one sample of a study of blood T cell repertoires in COVID-19. Libraries were prepared by immunoSEQ multiplex PCR; TCRdb keeps only in-frame clonotypes and omits some of them. This sample has some 83,000 clones, with roughly 87% found just once. The sequenced material came from peripheral blood. Receptor source: a man over 45 with acute or convalescent COVID-19. CDR3s include the opening cysteine and the closing phenylalanine or tryptophan.

CDR3 protein	V gene	J gene
CASSHGTGTPYEQYF	TRBV10-2	TRBJ2-7
CASSTQTSGRGNEQFF	TRBV5-1	TRBJ2-1
CASSWAGRAKNIQYF	TRBV28	TRBJ2-4
CATSRGGDEKLFF	TRBV15	TRBJ1-4
CASSPDRFSGNTIYF	TRBV6-5	TRBJ1-3
CASSFSGKRTDTQYF	TRBV5-1	TRBJ2-3
CASSYQGGLSGYTF	TRBV6-2/TRBV6-3	TRBJ1-2
CASSQAQGVFSGNTIYF	TRBV4-1	TRBJ1-3
CASSLTLSGYTF	TRBV28	TRBJ1-2
CASSLDRGYGYTF	TRBV11-2	TRBJ1-2
CASSYPSYEQYF	TRBV5-5	TRBJ2-7
CASSLTGGQPQHF	TRBV5-1	TRBJ1-5
CASMNGGGTEAFF	TRBV28	TRBJ1-1
CASSQNTGTTQETQYF	TRBV7-2	TRBJ2-5
CASSLVWTGISDNTGELFF	TRBV5-1	TRBJ2-2
CAIPGQDSYEQYF	TRBV7-9	TRBJ2-7
CASSKDGVGTVMNTEAFF	TRBV21-1	TRBJ1-1
CASSRPGNTEAFF	TRBV27	TRBJ1-1
CASSLRTGSSTEAFF	TRBV4-3	TRBJ1-1
CASSLGTGRSPLHF	TRBV4-3	TRBJ1-6
CASRPTGDNSPLHF	TRBV7-9	TRBJ1-6
CASSQPTRQGRSPLHF	TRBV4-1	TRBJ1-6
CASSFGAGAVDTQYF	TRBV7-3	TRBJ2-3
CASSSVLGGIETQYF	TRBV11-2	TRBJ2-5
CASSRVGSTDTQYF	TRBV18	TRBJ2-3
CASSVTSGILAGELFF	TRBV9	TRBJ2-2
CASSGRQGASDTQYF	TRBV7-9	TRBJ2-3
CASSLDSTGETQYF	TRBV5-4	TRBJ2-5
CASSIEGRGGSPLHF	TRBV19	TRBJ1-6
CASSLAGQGPLYQDGYTF	TRBV5-1	TRBJ1-2
CASSRLGQFYEQYF	TRBV3-1/TRBV3-2	TRBJ2-7
CSVALRGTEAFF	TRBV29-1	TRBJ1-1
CASSMRGPNTGELFF	TRBV19	TRBJ2-2
CASSYYRQRNTGELFF	TRBV6-5	TRBJ2-2
CASSEGSGGLVEKLFF	TRBV6-1	TRBJ1-4
CASRGETASQETQYF	TRBV28	TRBJ2-5
CASSFWGGEGYTF	TRBV19	TRBJ1-2
CASSQDRGLGNTIYF	TRBV4-3	TRBJ1-3
CASSYEVNSPLHF	TRBV6-2/TRBV6-3	TRBJ1-6
CASLPGNSNQPQHF	TRBV28	TRBJ1-5
CASIQGPEAFF	TRBV6-5	TRBJ1-1
CASSRDWGTDTQYF	TRBV3-1/TRBV3-2	TRBJ2-3
CASSPRNGQPQHF	TRBV2	TRBJ1-5
CASSPTSGGTDTQYF	TRBV19	TRBJ2-3
CASSSGTSGGIAKNIQYF	TRBV7-9	TRBJ2-4
CSAREGGRYTF	TRBV20-1	TRBJ1-2
CASSISGNGLSYEQYF	TRBV19	TRBJ2-7
CASSRPGTSDTGELFF	TRBV3-1/TRBV3-2	TRBJ2-2